Following are 7 T cell receptor beta chains from one sample sequenced in a study of glioma-infiltrating T cells. Amplification of TCR alpha and beta CDR3 regions from RNA used iRepertoire nested multiplex PCR. MiXCR, run by TCRdb on the multiplex PCR reads, gives a single entry per CDR3 protein. Of some 180,000 distinct CDR3 sequences detected, roughly a third appear once; the ten largest clones hold about 19%. The specimen was glioma tissue, nonneoplastic brain tissue, or PBMCs (not recorded which). Receptors were obtained from a human donor with low-grade glioma or glioblastoma, undergoing nonglioma brain surgery, or in good health (not recorded which).

As to this clonotype: The junction departs from germline at one end; a sequencing error may be responsible. The chain employs TRBV29-1 and TRBJ2-7; 8 bases line up with TRBD1. The V gene's germline CDR1 is SQVTM and CDR2 ANQGSEA. The CDR3 length is 11 residues. CDR3 nucleotides: TGCAGCGTCGGACAGGGCTACGGGCAGTACTTC. Amino acid sequence: CSVGQGYGQYF.

This clonotype was seen many times. This chain connects TRBV12-3 or TRBV12-4 to TRBJ2-7; 10 nucleotides align to TRBD2. The trim removed 5 bases at V and 6 bases at J, leaving 10 bases unmatched. The CDR3 sequence is 15 residues long. For the CDR3, the DNA is TGTGCCAGCAGTCTCGCCTCTCTAGCGGGAGTCGAGCAGTACTTC. It encodes CASSLASLAGVEQYF.

This sequence joins TRBV18 and TRBJ2-3; D might be TRBD1 or TRBD2, each matching 5 bases. Trimming left V 2 bases short and J 8 bases short, with 20 bases between. The CDR3 has 16 residues. Germline V lookup: CDR1 KGHSH, CDR2 LQKENI. The CDR3 spells CASSPFEGARDGTQYF. The CDR3 bases are TGTGCCAGCTCACCATTCGAGGGAGCCCGGGACGGTACGCAGTATTTT.

The genes are TRBV29-1 and TRBJ2-2; D is perhaps TRBD2 (6 bases). Germline assignment: CDR1 SQVTM and CDR2 ANQGSEA. Between the trimmed V and J ends, which lost 7 bases and 8 bases, there was a span of 17 bases. The CDR3 spans 13 residues. For the CDR3, the DNA is TGCAGCGGGCGTGACACGGGAGCTGGGGAGCTGTTTTTT. Its protein is CSGRDTGAGELFF.

This clonotype was counted ten times or more. The CDR3 sequence: CATKEARVGYGYTF. CDR3 coding DNA: TGTGCCACCAAAGAAGCCAGGGTCGGCTATGGCTACACCTTC. The chain is built from TRBV19 and TRBJ1-2; a possible D gene is TRBD1 (5 bases). Per the germline V gene, CDR1 is LNHDA and CDR2 is SQIVND (reference sequence). This CDR3 is built from 14 residues. V was shortened by 10 bases and J by 4 bases, with 19 bases between the two germline ends.

In its sample, this clonotype was seen many times. This rearrangement joins TRBV20-1 to TRBJ2-1; D possibly uses TRBD1 or TRBD2 (5 bases each). V was shortened by 6 bases and J by 10 bases, with 19 bases between the two germline ends. The CDR3 has 13 amino acids. Germline V gene sequence: CDR1 DFQATT, CDR2 SNEGSKA (reference sequence). CDR3 loop: CSARTGTSLEQFF. CDR3 DNA: TGCAGTGCCAGAACCGGGACGTCATTGGAGCAGTTCTTC.

This clonotype has more than one count but fewer than ten. The chain carries TRBV19 and TRBJ1-4; D is perhaps TRBD1 (6 bases). Trimming took off 6 bases at V and 3 bases at J, with 14 bases between the two ends. The CDR3 is made up of 15 amino acids. CDR1 is LNHDA and CDR2 is SQIVND in the germline V gene (reference sequence). The CDR3 DNA reads TGTGCCAGTAGAACAACAGGGTCAGCTAATGAAAAACTGTTTTTT. Residues: CASRTTGSANEKLFF.